This TCR beta chain was found in a study of CD8+CD57+ T cells in acquired aplastic anemia. About the study: CD4+ and CD8+ cells, once sorted, gave DNA averaging about 3.4 ug.

Trimming shortened V by 1 base and J by 5 bases, and 6 bases separated the two germline ends. The CDR3 consists of 12 residues. From germline, CDR1 is SEHNR and CDR2 FQNEAQ (reference sequence). CDR3 and TCR beta VDJ profiling relied on genomic DNA as the template. MiXCR, applied by TCRdb to the reads, yields one record per CDR3 protein. The profile shows under 200,000 distinct CDR3 sequences, around half of them singletons. Patients picked for sequencing had shown CD8+CD57+ cell expansion detected by flow cytometry. Prior therapy had not been administered to any patient at the time of blood sampling. This clonotype has at least ten counts.

The chain couples TRBV7-9 to TRBJ2-7, with unresolved D. The sequence was obtained from a human donor with aplastic anemia. The sample consisted of sorted CD4+, CD8+, or CD8+CD57+ T cells (not recorded which) from PBMCs. DNA for the CDR3: TGTGCCAGCAGCTTAGAGCCGCACGAGCAGTACTTC. Its translation: CASSLEPHEQYF.